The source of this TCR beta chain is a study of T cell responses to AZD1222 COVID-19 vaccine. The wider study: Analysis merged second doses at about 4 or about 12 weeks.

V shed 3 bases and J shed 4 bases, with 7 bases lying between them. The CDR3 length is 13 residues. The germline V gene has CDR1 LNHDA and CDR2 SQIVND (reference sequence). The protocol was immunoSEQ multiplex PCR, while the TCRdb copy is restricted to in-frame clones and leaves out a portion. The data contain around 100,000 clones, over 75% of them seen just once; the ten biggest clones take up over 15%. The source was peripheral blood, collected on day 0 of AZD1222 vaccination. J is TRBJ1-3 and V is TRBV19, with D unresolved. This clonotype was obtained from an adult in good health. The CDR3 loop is CASSIGVGNTIYF. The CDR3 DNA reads TGTGCCAGTAGTATTGGGGTCGGAAACACCATATATTTT.